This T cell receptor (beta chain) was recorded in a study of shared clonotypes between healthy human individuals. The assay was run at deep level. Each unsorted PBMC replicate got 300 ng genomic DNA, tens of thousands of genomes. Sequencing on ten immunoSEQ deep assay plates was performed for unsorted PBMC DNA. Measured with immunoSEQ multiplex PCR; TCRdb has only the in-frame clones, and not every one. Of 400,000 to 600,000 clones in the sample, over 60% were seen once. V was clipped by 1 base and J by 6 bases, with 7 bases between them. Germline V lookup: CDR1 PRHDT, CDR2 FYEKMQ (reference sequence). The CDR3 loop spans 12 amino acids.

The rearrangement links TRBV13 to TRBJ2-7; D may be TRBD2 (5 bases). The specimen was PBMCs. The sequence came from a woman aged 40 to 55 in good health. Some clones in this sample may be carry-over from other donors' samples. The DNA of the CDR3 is TGTGCCAGCAGCTTAGTAGCGAGCGAGCAGTACTTC. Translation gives CASSLVASEQYF.